The clone carrying this TCR beta chain was recorded at least ten times. The source of the sample is a study of blood T cell repertoires in COVID-19. The wider study: COVID-19 samples collected from the United States, Italy and Spain covered acute and convalescent phases. Sample material is recorded as cDNA or gDNA derived from T cells, B-cell-depleted T cells, or PBMCs.

As processed by the authors: From reference gene primer amplification, estimates of nucleated cell counts were derived. The protocol was immunoSEQ multiplex PCR, while the TCRdb copy is restricted to in-frame clones and leaves out a portion. V and J calls and clone size are as listed in that table; D and trimming were resolved from the DNA. The sample has approximately 330,000 clones, roughly 86% seen once; the top ten hold more than 7.5%. The CDR3 covers 13 residues. The V end lost 6 bases, the J end lost 2 bases, and 10 bases lay between the germline ends. Germline lookup yields CDR1 MNHEY and CDR2 SVGAGI.

The receptor's source is a man aged 25 to 40 with COVID-19, enrolled during active disease. Sequenced material: peripheral blood. The V gene is TRBV6-5, the J gene TRBJ1-2; tentatively, D is TRBD1 (5 bases). CDR3 in DNA: TGTGCCAGCAGACAGACAGAAAACTATGGCTACACCTTC. Protein: CASRQTENYGYTF.